A selection of T cell receptor beta chains follows, all from one sample in a study of T cell responses to AZD1222 COVID-19 vaccine. Sequencing used immunoSEQ multiplex PCR; TCRdb keeps in-frame clones, though not all of them. Among around 200,000 clones listed, approximately 94% were seen once. Sequences were derived from peripheral blood, sampled 28 days after the second AZD1222 dose. These receptors came from an adult who received the AZD1222 COVID-19 vaccine. Both conserved end residues are part of each CDR3. The D gene is left open where the match is weak. Expanded clones get a size class; other rows say once, few or many, or leave the size out.

CDR3	DNA	length	J	V	D	size
CASSSHRDRGDSDTQYF	TGTGCCAGCAGCTCGCACCGGGACAGGGGAGACAGTGATACGCAGTATTTT	17	TRBJ2-3	TRBV7-9	TRBD1	-
CASSGTGVVEQYF	TGTGCCAGCAGTGGGACAGGGGTGGTCGAGCAGTACTTC	13	TRBJ2-7	TRBV2	TRBD1	-
CATSRGGTGSFSYEQYF	TGTGCCACCAGCAGAGGCGGGACAGGTAGTTTTAGCTACGAGCAGTACTTC	17	TRBJ2-7	TRBV15	TRBD1	-
CASSMDTNTEAFF	TGTGCCAGCAGCATGGACACGAACACTGAAGCTTTCTTT	13	TRBJ1-1	TRBV12-3/TRBV12-4	-	-
CASSMGGDTIYF	TGTGCCAGTAGTATGGGCGGGGACACCATATATTTT	12	TRBJ1-3	TRBV19	-	once
CASRTANQPQHF	TGTGCCAGCAGAACTGCAAATCAGCCCCAGCATTTT	12	TRBJ1-5	TRBV28	-	-
CASSQTLIGEKLFF	TGTGCCAGCAGCCAAACTCTAATAGGAGAAAAACTGTTTTTT	14	TRBJ1-4	TRBV14	-	-
CASSPRQGGETQYF	TGTGCCAGCAGCCCTAGACAGGGAGGAGAGACCCAGTACTTC	14	TRBJ2-5	TRBV9	-	-
CASSDLDRGGSNQPQHF	TGCGCCAGCAGTGACCTCGACAGGGGTGGTAGCAATCAGCCCCAGCATTTT	17	TRBJ1-5	TRBV10-2	TRBD1	-
CASSVDGNGRTDTQYF	TGTGCCAGCAGCGTAGATGGTAACGGGAGGACAGATACGCAGTATTTT	16	TRBJ2-3	TRBV9	TRBD2	-
CASSIWGAAAGNTIYF	TGTGCCAGTAGTATATGGGGAGCCGCTGCGGGAAACACCATATATTTT	16	TRBJ1-3	TRBV19	-	-
CASSGTGRAGANVLTF	TGTGCCAGCAGTGGGACAGGGCGCGCTGGGGCCAACGTCCTGACTTTC	16	TRBJ2-6	TRBV6-7	TRBD1	-
CASSLGQSSYNEQFF	TGCGCCAGCAGTTTGGGCCAGAGCTCCTACAATGAGCAGTTCTTC	15	TRBJ2-1	TRBV5-1	-	-
CASSQSPGSLYGYTF	TGTGCCAGCAGTCAGTCACCGGGATCCCTTTATGGCTACACCTTC	15	TRBJ1-2	TRBV6-6	-	-
CAWSWSSSGETQYF	TGTGCCTGGAGTTGGTCTAGCTCTGGTGAGACCCAGTACTTC	14	TRBJ2-5	TRBV30	-	-
CASSPGIEQLIGTYNSPLHF	TGTGCCAGCAGCCCCGGAATAGAACAACTAATCGGGACTTATAATTCACCCCTCCACTTT	20	TRBJ1-6	TRBV3-1/TRBV3-2	-	-
CASSLVGRVNTEAFF	TGTGCCAGCAGTCTTGTCGGGAGGGTGAACACTGAAGCTTTCTTT	15	TRBJ1-1	TRBV28	-	-
CASSSGGFSGRRNFYGYTF	TGCGCCAGCTCCTCCGGGGGGTTCTCGGGGCGCCGTAACTTCTATGGCTACACCTTC	19	TRBJ1-2	TRBV10-2	-	-
CASSPGGTEAFF	TGTGCCAGCAGCCCGGGGGGCACTGAAGCTTTCTTT	12	TRBJ1-1	TRBV6-5	-	-
CASGNIQPYTGELFF	TGTGCCAGTGGAAATATACAGCCCTACACCGGGGAGCTGTTTTTT	15	TRBJ2-2	TRBV19	-	-
CASSQGGTNQPQHF	TGTGCCAGCAGCCAGGGGGGAACCAATCAGCCCCAGCATTTT	14	TRBJ1-5	TRBV3-1/TRBV3-2	-	-
CASSEGRSLTDTQYF	TGTGCCAGCAGCGAGGGGCGGAGCCTCACAGATACGCAGTATTTT	15	TRBJ2-3	TRBV9	-	-
CASSLGTGGRETQYF	TGTGCCAGCTCACTCGGGACAGGGGGCCGAGAGACCCAGTACTTC	15	TRBJ2-5	TRBV18	TRBD1	-